The rows below give T cell receptor beta chains drawn from one sample of a study of T-cell reconstitution after alpha-beta-depleted transplantation in children. TCRdb itself ran the PCR reads through MiXCR, one entry per CDR3 protein. The sample has about 610,000 distinct CDR3 sequences, over 9.5% seen once. This material consisted of PBMCs from the stem cell graft donor, taken from the stem cell graft. The receptors come from a human donor who donated a stem cell graft to a child with acute myeloid leukemia. Each CDR3 is given with its conserved first and last residue. The D gene is left open where the match is weak. Part of the rows lack a size; the others show once, few, many or a class for expanded clones.

DNA,CDR3,J,V,D,size
TGCAGTGCTAGAGAGGAATTAGCGGGAGTTCGGTACGAGCAGTACTTC,CSAREELAGVRYEQYF,TRBJ2-7,TRBV20-1,TRBD2,.
TGTGCCACCAGCAGAGATGGTAGCGGGAGTCGCAATGAGCAGTTCTTC,CATSRDGSGSRNEQFF,TRBJ2-1,TRBV15,TRBD2,.
TGCAGCGTTGAAGATCTATCGCGGGGCAAGGCTTTCTTT,CSVEDLSRGKAFF,TRBJ1-1,TRBV29-1,.,many
TGTGCCAGCAGTTTCCAAGCGGGGGGCTCCTACAATGAGCAGTTCTTC,CASSFQAGGSYNEQFF,TRBJ2-1,TRBV12-3/TRBV12-4,TRBD2,many
TGTGCCAGCAGTTCTCTGGGGGAATTGGCCTACGAGCAGTACTTC,CASSSLGELAYEQYF,TRBJ2-7,TRBV28,.,.
TGCAGTGCTAGAGAGGGTAGCGGGGCTAAAAACATTCAGTACTTC,CSAREGSGAKNIQYF,TRBJ2-4,TRBV20-1,TRBD2,.
TGTGCCTGGAGTTTTGCGGGGCGCGGCGAGCAGTACTTC,CAWSFAGRGEQYF,TRBJ2-7,TRBV30,.,many
TGCAGCGTTGAAGAAAGGGGGGAGACCCAGTACTTC,CSVEERGETQYF,TRBJ2-5,TRBV29-1,.,few
TGCAGTGCTAGCGGAGCGGGAGGTGGTAGTGAGCAGTTCTTC,CSASGAGGGSEQFF,TRBJ2-1,TRBV20-1,TRBD2,few
TGTGCCAGCAGTTTAGGTGGGACCTACACCGGGGAGCTGTTTTTT,CASSLGGTYTGELFF,TRBJ2-2,TRBV12-3/TRBV12-4,.,few
TGTGCCAGCAGCCGACGACTAGCGGGGATATACAATGAGCAGTTCTTC,CASSRRLAGIYNEQFF,TRBJ2-1,TRBV12-3/TRBV12-4,TRBD2,few
TGCGCCAGCAGCCTGGGACAGGGGAAGAACGAGCAGTACTTC,CASSLGQGKNEQYF,TRBJ2-7,TRBV5-1,TRBD1,few
TGTGCCAGCAGTCCCAGGGGTAGTGAGCAGTTCTTC,CASSPRGSEQFF,TRBJ2-1,TRBV28,.,few
TGTGCCAGCAGTTACTCGAAATCCGGTACCTACGAGCAGTACTTC,CASSYSKSGTYEQYF,TRBJ2-7,TRBV6-2/TRBV6-3,.,few
TGTGCCAGCAGCTTGGCCGGGGCGCAATACGATGAAAAACTGTTTTTT,CASSLAGAQYDEKLFF,TRBJ1-4,TRBV5-4,.,.
TGTGCCAGCAGCCCCGAAAGGGTCGGAGAGACCCAGTACTTC,CASSPERVGETQYF,TRBJ2-5,TRBV7-9,.,many
TGTGCTAGTGGTCCATACGACAGGGACACTCGGGCCGTAAATCAGCCCCAGCATTTT,CASGPYDRDTRAVNQPQHF,TRBJ1-5,TRBV12-5,TRBD1,.
TGTGCCAGCAGCTTGGGTTCTACAGGGGTGAGCTCCTACGAGCAGTACTTC,CASSLGSTGVSSYEQYF,TRBJ2-7,TRBV5-8,TRBD1,few
TGTGCCATCAGTGCGGTAGGGATGAGTCAGCCCCAGCATTTT,CAISAVGMSQPQHF,TRBJ1-5,TRBV10-3,.,few
TGTGCCAGCAGCTCCGGGACAGCAACACCCGGTGATAGCCACTTT,CASSSGTATPGDSHF,TRBJ1-6,TRBV7-9,TRBD1,many